The 9 T cell receptor beta chains in this list originate from one sample, sequenced in a study of blood T cell repertoires in COVID-19. Method: immunoSEQ multiplex PCR; TCRdb's copy keeps in-frame clones and lacks some. The sample comprises approximately 40,000 clones, 88% of which are singletons, and over 2% rests with the top ten. The sequencing input was peripheral blood. These TCRs come from a human donor in a cohort sampled during active COVID-19.

This rearrangement joins TRBV28 to TRBJ2-3; 7 bases are a match to TRBD2. V lost 4 bases and J lost 0; bases outside the gene matches: 7. CDR1 is MDHEN, CDR2 SYDVKM, per germline. The CDR3 has 16 amino acids. The CDR3 is CASSSAGIPSTDTQYF. The CDR3 nucleotides read TGTGCCAGCAGTTCAGCGGGGATACCTAGCACAGATACGCAGTATTTT.

The CDR3 loop reads CASSHSARDWMADTQYF. CDR3 sequence (DNA): TGTGCCAGCAGCCACTCCGCCCGGGACTGGATGGCAGATACGCAGTATTTT. The V and J genes are TRBV14 and TRBJ2-3; possibly TRBD2 for D (6 bases). The CDR3 is 17 residues long. The V and J ends lost 3 bases and 4 bases respectively, with 20 bases between them. CDR1 is SGHDN and CDR2 is FVKESK in the germline V gene.

This clone is classed as medium-sized. The J gene is TRBJ1-2, the V gene TRBV9, with a tentative D call TRBD1 (6 bases). The CDR3 extends over 13 amino acids. V lost 3 bases and J lost 4, with 10 bases in between. Germline loops: CDR1 SGDLS, CDR2 YYNGEE. CDR3 sequence: CASSAGGGYGYTF. The DNA of the CDR3 is TGTGCCAGCAGCGCGGGGGGCGGCTATGGCTACACCTTC.

The chain recombines TRBV5-4 with TRBJ2-5; 8 positions agree with TRBD2. With 3 bases clipped from V and 4 bases from J, the junction kept 11 bases outside the gene matches. The CDR3 contains 16 residues. From germline, CDR1 is SGHNT and CDR2 YYREEE (reference sequence). CDR3 sequence: CASSSPGGGRGETQYF. The CDR3 DNA reads TGTGCCAGCAGCTCCCCTGGCGGGGGGCGGGGAGAGACCCAGTACTTC.

The rearrangement links TRBV13 to TRBJ1-1; perhaps TRBD1 as D (6 bases). The CDR3 runs to 15 residues. V dropped 5 bases and J dropped 4 bases, with 17 bases sitting between them. CDR1 and CDR2 (germline): PRHDT, FYEKMQ (reference sequence). The CDR3 DNA follows: TGTGCCAGCAGCCTGCGGACAAGGGGGGGCACTGAAGCTTTCTTT. Residues: CASSLRTRGGTEAFF.

This chain links TRBV5-8 with TRBJ2-7; TRBD2 matches at 12 bases. Germline V lookup: CDR1 SGHTS, CDR2 YDEGEE. This CDR3 region has 15 residues. V was clipped by 6 bases and J by 2 bases; unmatched bases: 6. The chain's CDR3 is CASKLAGGKTYEQYF. CDR3 in DNA: TGTGCCAGCAAACTAGCGGGGGGTAAAACCTACGAGCAGTACTTC.

This chain uses TRBV4-1 with TRBJ2-7; 8 bases align to TRBD1. The CDR3 totals 14 residues. Germline lookup yields CDR1 MGHRA and CDR2 YSYEKL. The trim removed 4 bases at V and 5 bases at J, leaving 7 bases unmatched. The CDR3 is CASSRDRSIDEQYF. The CDR3 coding sequence is TGCGCCAGCAGCCGGGACAGGAGTATCGACGAGCAGTACTTC.

The rearrangement links TRBV5-1 to TRBJ2-7, with D hard to call. Germline V gene sequence: CDR1 SGHRS, CDR2 YFSETQ. V was cut by 0 bases and J by 0 bases, with 10 bases left in between. The CDR3 sequence is 15 residues long. DNA of the CDR3: TGCGCCAGCAGCTTGGTGGCAGGCAACTCCTACGAGCAGTACTTC. Encoded protein: CASSLVAGNSYEQYF.

The CDR3 coding sequence is TGTGCCAGCAGCCAAGCCTCAGGGAACTATGGCTACACCTTC. Its translation: CASSQASGNYGYTF. The rearrangement joins TRBV4-2 to TRBJ1-2, with a weak D call TRBD1 (5 bases). CDR1 LGHNA and CDR2 YNFKEQ come from the germline V gene. The germline V and J ends were trimmed by 1 base and 2 bases, with 8 bases remaining between them. The CDR3 consists of 14 residues.